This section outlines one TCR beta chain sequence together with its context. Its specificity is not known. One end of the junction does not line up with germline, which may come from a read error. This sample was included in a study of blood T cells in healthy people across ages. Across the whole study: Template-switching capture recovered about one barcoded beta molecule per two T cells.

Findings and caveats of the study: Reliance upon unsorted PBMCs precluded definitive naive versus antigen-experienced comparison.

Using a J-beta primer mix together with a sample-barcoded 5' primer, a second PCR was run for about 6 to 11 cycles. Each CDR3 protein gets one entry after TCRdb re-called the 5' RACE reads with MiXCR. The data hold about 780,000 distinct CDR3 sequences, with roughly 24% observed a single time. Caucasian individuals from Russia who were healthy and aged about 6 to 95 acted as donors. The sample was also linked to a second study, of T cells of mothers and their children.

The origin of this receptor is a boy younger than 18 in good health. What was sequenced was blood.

Here the CDR3 reads CANSQDGDSKNIQYF. The CDR3 DNA reads TGTGCCAACAGCCAAGATGGGGACTCCAAAAACATTCAGTACTTC. V and J are TRBV4-2 and TRBJ2-4; D is possibly TRBD2 (6 bases). Germline V gives CDR1 LGHNA, CDR2 YNFKEQ. CDR3 length: 15 amino acids.